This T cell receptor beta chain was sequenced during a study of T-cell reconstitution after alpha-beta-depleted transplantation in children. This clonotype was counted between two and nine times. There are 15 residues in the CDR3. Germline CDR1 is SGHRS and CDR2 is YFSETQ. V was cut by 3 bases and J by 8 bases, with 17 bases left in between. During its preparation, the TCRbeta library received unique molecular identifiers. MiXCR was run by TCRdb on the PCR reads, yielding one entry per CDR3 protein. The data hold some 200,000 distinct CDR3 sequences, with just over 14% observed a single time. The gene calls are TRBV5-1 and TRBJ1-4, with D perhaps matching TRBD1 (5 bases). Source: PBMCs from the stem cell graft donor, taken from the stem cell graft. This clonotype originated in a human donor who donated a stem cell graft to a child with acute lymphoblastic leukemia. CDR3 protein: CASSWEGSLREKLFF. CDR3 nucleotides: TGCGCCAGCAGCTGGGAGGGGAGTCTGAGGGAAAAACTGTTTTTT.